This T cell receptor (beta chain) was found in a study of T cells in localized non-small cell lung cancer. J gave up 6 bases and V 7 bases, and 8 bases lay outside the gene matches. Germline CDR1 MNHNS, CDR2 SASEGT. The CDR3 extends over 14 amino acids. TCRdb's table, derived via immunoSEQ multiplex PCR, lists solely in-frame clones and lacks some. There are 30,000 to 40,000 clones in the sample; more than 65% occur only once, and around 16% lies in the top ten. This receptor was taken from a male donor aged 60 or over with stage III squamous cell lung carcinoma. The chain couples TRBV6-1 to TRBJ2-2; 7 bases map to TRBD2. The material was peripheral blood, obtained before any cancer treatment. CDR3 amino acids: CASTRRENAGELFF. For the CDR3, the DNA is TGTGCCAGCACGAGGCGGGAGAATGCCGGGGAGCTGTTTTTT.